Listed here are 14 T cell receptor beta chains from one sample, sequenced in a study of shared clonotypes between healthy human individuals. Some clones are missing from TCRdb's copy, which holds only in-frame ones; the method was immunoSEQ multiplex PCR. The sample holds about 2,500,000 clones, more than 80% seen once. The sample taken for sequencing was naive CD4+ T cells sorted from blood. Specified subset: CD45RA+ positively selected. The receptors come from a man aged 18 to 35 in good health.

The rearrangement joins TRBV10-1 to TRBJ2-7; 9 bases align to TRBD1. The V and J ends lost 4 bases and 2 bases, in that order; junction bases with no gene match: 3. The germline gives CDR1 WNHNN, CDR2 SYGVQD (reference sequence). The CDR3 is made up of 14 amino acids. CDR3 nucleotide sequence: TGCGCCAGCAGTGCGACAGGGGGACCCTACGAGCAGTACTTC. It encodes CASSATGGPYEQYF.

V gene TRBV6-6 combines with J gene TRBJ2-7, with 7 bases fitting TRBD2. The V segment lost 6 bases and the J segment 5 bases; nucleotides outside the gene matches: 13. The CDR3 sequence is 15 residues long. In germline, CDR1 is MNHNY, CDR2 SVGAGI (reference sequence). The CDR3 sequence: CASSQAGQGRDEQYF. DNA of the CDR3: TGTGCCAGCAGCCAAGCGGGGCAGGGTCGCGACGAGCAGTACTTC.

The chain employs TRBV2 and TRBJ2-5; possibly TRBD2 for D (5 bases). V lost 5 bases, J lost 5 bases, and 12 bases lay in between. This CDR3 is built from 13 residues. CDR1 is SNHLY, CDR2 FYNNEI, per germline. The DNA for the CDR3 is TGTGCCAGCAGTATGCTGCCGGGGGAGACCCAGTACTTC. Residues: CASSMLPGETQYF.

This rearrangement joins TRBV7-3 to TRBJ2-3, with TRBD1 matching over 7 bases. Looked up from germline, CDR1 is SGHTA and CDR2 is FQGTGA. J was trimmed by 12 bases and V by 5 bases; bases with no gene match: 8. CDR3 length equals 12 residues. The CDR3 DNA reads as TGTGCCAGCAGCCTCCGGACAGGCCTCCAGTATTTT. Translation gives CASSLRTGLQYF.

CDR3 bases: TGCGCCAGCAGCTTGACAGGGGAAATCTACGAGCAGTACTTC. Translating gives CASSLTGEIYEQYF. The chain carries TRBV5-1 and TRBJ2-7, with 7 bases identical to TRBD1. The germline V gene encodes CDR1 SGHRS and CDR2 YFSETQ. The J segment lost 3 bases and the V segment lost 1 base, leaving 4 bases of the junction unmatched. This CDR3 is built from 14 residues.

V is TRBV5-8 and J is TRBJ2-2; 9 bases map to TRBD2. This CDR3 region has 16 residues. The germline V gene has CDR1 SGHTS and CDR2 YDEGEE. J gave up 6 bases and V 4 bases, and 10 bases lay outside the gene matches. The CDR3 nucleotides read TGTGCCAGCAGCCTTAGGCATAGCGGGAGTGCCGGGGAGCTGTTTTTT. Translated: CASSLRHSGSAGELFF.

V gene TRBV10-3 combines with J gene TRBJ2-3; the match to TRBD2 covers 10 bases. The junction had 5 bases not matched to a gene; V was cut back by 5 bases and J by 0 bases. Looked up from germline, CDR1 is ENHRY and CDR2 is SYGVKD. This CDR3 has 16 residues. CDR3 residues: CAISLTSGSSTDTQYF. The CDR3 coding sequence is TGTGCCATCAGTCTGACTAGCGGGTCTAGCACAGATACGCAGTATTTT.

This clone was observed a single time. This chain joins TRBV18 and TRBJ2-2, with 8 bases aligning to TRBD2. V was clipped by 4 bases and J by 7 bases; unmatched bases: 5. Germline CDR1 and CDR2: KGHSH and LQKENI. The CDR3 is 14 amino acids. The CDR3 sequence: CASSLEREFGELFF. In nucleotides, the CDR3 is TGTGCCAGCTCACTCGAGCGGGAGTTCGGGGAGCTGTTTTTT.

The rearrangement joins TRBV2 to TRBJ2-7; D is possibly TRBD1 or TRBD2 (6 bases each). Trimming took off 7 bases at V and 4 bases at J, with 11 bases between the two ends. CDR3 size: 12 residues. The V gene's germline CDR1 is SNHLY and CDR2 FYNNEI. CDR3 sequence reads: CASNREAYEQYF. The DNA of the CDR3 is TGTGCCAGCAACAGGGAGGCGTACGAGCAGTACTTC. The full variable domain, in which reference TRBV2 and TRBJ2-7 provide the parts outside the CDR3, is EPEVTQTPSHQVTQMGQEVILRCVPISNHLYFYWYRQILGQKVEFLVSFYNNEISEKSEIFDDQFSVERPDGSNFTLKIRSTKLEDSAMYFCASNREAYEQYFGPGTRLTVT.

The V gene is TRBV29-1, the J gene TRBJ2-7; TRBD2 matches 14 bases. This CDR3 region has 16 residues. The germline CDR1 and CDR2 sequences are SQVTM and ANQGSEA. Germline trimming cut 4 bases from V and 4 bases from J; bases unmatched to any gene: 9. This CDR3 reads CSVGHGTSGSLYEQYF. The CDR3 DNA reads as TGCAGCGTTGGACATGGGACTAGCGGGAGCTTGTACGAGCAGTACTTC.

The chain carries TRBV7-8 and TRBJ1-5; TRBD1 might be the D (5 bases). The germline V gene has CDR1 SGHVS and CDR2 FQNEAQ. This CDR3 has 14 amino acids. V lost 1 base and J lost 4, with 8 bases in between. The CDR3 here is CASSLEQANQPQHF. The CDR3 nucleotides are TGTGCCAGCAGCTTAGAACAGGCGAATCAGCCCCAGCATTTT.

A single count supports this clone. This sequence joins TRBV5-1 and TRBJ2-5; the D is unclear. The CDR3 extends over 10 amino acids. Looked up from germline, CDR1 is SGHRS and CDR2 is YFSETQ. Trimming removed 7 bases from V and 4 bases from J, with 5 bases in between. CDR3: CASGSETQYF. The CDR3, as DNA: TGCGCCAGCGGTTCAGAGACCCAGTACTTC.

This chain connects TRBV7-9 to TRBJ1-5; D is undetermined. The CDR3 sequence is 16 residues long. V was trimmed by 3 bases and J by 3 bases, leaving 15 bases between them. Germline V CDR1 and CDR2: SEHNR, FQNEAQ (reference sequence). The CDR3 is CASSFRTREFNQPQHF. Here the CDR3 DNA reads TGTGCCAGCAGCTTCAGAACTAGGGAGTTCAATCAGCCCCAGCATTTT.

The chain recombines TRBV6-6 with TRBJ2-1; 7 positions agree with TRBD1. This CDR3 has 12 residues. The V segment lost 2 bases and the J segment 9 bases; nucleotides outside the gene matches: 1. CDR1 is MNHNY and CDR2 is SVGAGI in the germline V gene (reference sequence). CDR3 sequence: CASSYPGGEQFF. DNA of the CDR3: TGTGCCAGCAGTTACCCAGGGGGTGAGCAGTTCTTC.